These T cell receptor beta chains were read from a single sample in a study of T cell responses to AZD1222 COVID-19 vaccine. Data came from immunoSEQ multiplex PCR; TCRdb stores just in-frame clones and leaves some out. The repertoire includes 250,000 to 300,000 clones, almost 95% of them detected once, and around 0.57% sits in the top ten. The specimen was peripheral blood, collected 28 days after the second AZD1222 dose. The receptors derive from an adult who received the AZD1222 COVID-19 vaccine. Each CDR3 is given with its conserved first and last residue. A D gene is named only where the DNA matches it firmly. Size tells how often a clone was seen (once, few, many) or the class of an expanded clone, and some rows leave it out.

j_call clone_size d_call v_call cdr3_nt cdr3_aa
TRBJ1-2 few NA TRBV9 TGTGCCAGCAGCTCCACCTCCTCAGATACCTATGGCTACACCTTC CASSSTSSDTYGYTF
TRBJ2-7 NA NA TRBV7-8 TGTGCCAGCAGCCAGGGGCGTAGCTCCTACGAGCAGTACTTC CASSQGRSSYEQYF
TRBJ1-1 once NA TRBV18 TGTGCCAGCTCAACAAAGACGGGACTTTTGAACACTGAAGCTTTCTTT CASSTKTGLLNTEAFF
TRBJ2-7 NA TRBD1 TRBV28 TGTGCCAGCACCCCAGGGGGCAGGTACGAGCAGTACTTC CASTPGGRYEQYF
TRBJ2-2 NA NA TRBV7-3 TGTGCCAGCAGCTTAAAGTACGGGGAGCTGTTTTTT CASSLKYGELFF
TRBJ1-2 NA NA TRBV7-9 TGTGCCAGCAGCTCCGACAGTAACTATGGCTACACCTTC CASSSDSNYGYTF
TRBJ1-5 NA NA TRBV12-3/TRBV12-4 TGTGCCAGCAGTTTAGCAGGAAATCAGCCCCAGCATTTT CASSLAGNQPQHF
TRBJ2-7 NA NA TRBV6-2/TRBV6-3 TGTGCCAGCACCCCCGGGACTGCAACCTACGAGCAGTACTTC CASTPGTATYEQYF
TRBJ2-5 once TRBD1 TRBV5-6 TGTGCCAGCAGCTTGGGTCCCTTAAGGACAGGAGAGACCCAGTACTTC CASSLGPLRTGETQYF
TRBJ2-7 NA TRBD1 TRBV10-2 TGCGCCAGCAGTGGGGGGAACAGGGGGTGGGAGGAGCAGTACTTC CASSGGNRGWEEQYF
TRBJ2-7 NA TRBD2 TRBV6-6 TGTGCCAGCAGTTACCTGGCGGGGGACCTCTACGAGCAGTACTTC CASSYLAGDLYEQYF
TRBJ2-7 NA NA TRBV15 TGTGCCACCAGCAGGGCCGGGACTCCTACCTACGAGCAGTACTTC CATSRAGTPTYEQYF
TRBJ2-1 NA TRBD2 TRBV10-3 TGTGCCATCACTGACGGACTAGCGGGAGAGGATTTGTTCTTC CAITDGLAGEDLFF
TRBJ1-2 NA NA TRBV20-1 TGCAGTCCCGCGAACTATGGCTACACCTTC CSPANYGYTF
TRBJ2-2 NA NA TRBV5-1 TGCGCCAGCAGCCCGAGGACCGGGGGCGACACCGGGGAGCTGTTTTTT CASSPRTGGDTGELFF
TRBJ1-4 NA NA TRBV7-2 TGTGCCAGCAGCTCTTACAGTAATGAAAAACTGTTTTTT CASSSYSNEKLFF
TRBJ1-2 NA NA TRBV10-2 TGCGCCAGCAGTGAGTCCGTCAGGGCAGGATATGGCTACACCTTC CASSESVRAGYGYTF
TRBJ2-7 NA TRBD2 TRBV5-1 TGCGCCAGCAGCCTCTCGACTAGCGGTCCTTCCTACGAGCAGTACTTC CASSLSTSGPSYEQYF
TRBJ2-1 NA TRBD2 TRBV19 TGTGCCAGTTCCGGGGTCGGGACTAGGGCGTACAATGAGCAGTTCTTC CASSGVGTRAYNEQFF
TRBJ2-3 once NA TRBV4-1 TGCGCCAGCAGCCAAGAATATTTCGCGCGAACAGATACGCAGTATTTT CASSQEYFARTDTQYF
TRBJ2-2 NA NA TRBV9 TGTGCCAGCTCCGGAGGGACGAACACCGGGGAGCTGTTTTTT CASSGGTNTGELFF
TRBJ1-5 NA NA TRBV4-1 TGCGCCAGCAGCCCCTCCAGGGGAAACGGGCAGCCCCAGCATTTT CASSPSRGNGQPQHF
TRBJ2-1 NA NA TRBV28 TGTGCCAGCAGTTTATTATCCGGGCCCCCTGAGCAGTTCTTC CASSLLSGPPEQFF
TRBJ1-1 once TRBD1 TRBV18 TGTGCCAGCTCACCCCCTCCGGGACAGGGGGCTGAAGCTTTCTTT CASSPPPGQGAEAFF
TRBJ1-5 NA NA TRBV15 TGTGCCACCAGCGCCGGGGGTCAGCCCCAGCATTTT CATSAGGQPQHF
TRBJ2-7 NA NA TRBV6-8 TGTGCCAGCAGTTACCCGCTGAAGCAGGGGCGGCACGAGCAGTACTTC CASSYPLKQGRHEQYF
TRBJ1-3 NA NA TRBV18 TGTGCCAGCTCACCGGACACTGGAGGAACCATATATTTT CASSPDTGGTIYF
TRBJ2-3 NA TRBD2 TRBV6-2/TRBV6-3 TGTGCCAGCAGTTCCGGGACTAGCGGGAGATTTATAAGCACAGATACGCAGTATTTT CASSSGTSGRFISTDTQYF
TRBJ1-3 NA NA TRBV11-1 TGTGCCAGCAGCCGAGGGTCATCTGGAAACACCATATATTTT CASSRGSSGNTIYF
TRBJ1-2 NA NA TRBV3-1/TRBV3-2 TGTGCCAGCAGCCAGGGCTATGGCTACACCTTC CASSQGYGYTF
TRBJ2-2 NA TRBD1 TRBV24-1 TGTGCCACCAGTGATTTGAAGGGGGACAGGGTCGGCACCGGGGAGCTGTTTTTT CATSDLKGDRVGTGELFF
TRBJ2-7 NA NA TRBV11-2 TGTGCCAGCAGCTTAAACTCCAGGCTCGACGAGCAGTACTTC CASSLNSRLDEQYF
TRBJ2-5 NA TRBD2 TRBV7-2 TGTGCCAGCAGCTTAGCGGAGCGGGGGGGGGCCCAGTACTTC CASSLAERGGAQYF
TRBJ2-3 NA NA TRBV3-1/TRBV3-2 TGTGCCAGCAGCCAAAGGGCTCAAGATACGCAGTATTTT CASSQRAQDTQYF
TRBJ1-1 NA NA TRBV7-2 TGTGCCAGCGGGGCAGGGCGGAACACTGAAGCTTTCTTT CASGAGRNTEAFF
TRBJ1-1 NA NA TRBV4-2 TGTGCCAGCAGCCAAGCTAGAGAAGCCTTTCAGTACACTGAAGCTTTCTTT CASSQAREAFQYTEAFF
TRBJ1-4 NA NA TRBV7-2 TGTGCCAGCAGCTTACTCGTCTCTCGGGGGGAAAAACTGTTTTTT CASSLLVSRGEKLFF
TRBJ1-4 NA NA TRBV7-8 TGTGCCAGCAGCGTTCAGAGTAATGAAAAACTGTTTTTT CASSVQSNEKLFF
TRBJ1-1 once NA TRBV25-1 TGTGCCAGCAGTGTTGGACAGATCACTGAAGCTTTCTTT CASSVGQITEAFF
TRBJ2-1 NA TRBD2 TRBV28 TGTGCCAGCAGTCCCCGCCCTCTAGCGGAGCTCTCCTACAATGAGCAGTTCTTC CASSPRPLAELSYNEQFF
TRBJ1-4 NA NA TRBV10-3 TGTGCCATCAGTGAGTCTGAGGGAGAAAAACTGTTTTTT CAISESEGEKLFF
TRBJ2-7 NA NA TRBV27 TGTGCCAGCAGTTTCAGTTATTTCCACGAGCAGTACTTC CASSFSYFHEQYF
TRBJ2-7 NA TRBD1 TRBV7-3 TGTGCCAGCAGCCGGGACAGGGAGGGCGAGCAGTACTTC CASSRDREGEQYF
TRBJ2-7 NA NA TRBV7-9 TGTGCCAGCAGCTCCCAGGGGGGGGCGCGCCAGTACTTC CASSSQGGARQYF
TRBJ1-2 once TRBD1 TRBV27 TGTGCCAGCAGTCCCCCCGGGACAGGGAATGGCTACACCTTC CASSPPGTGNGYTF
TRBJ2-1 NA TRBD2 TRBV7-3 TGTGCCAGCAGCTCAGGGAGGGGCTCCTACAATGAGCAGTTCTTC CASSSGRGSYNEQFF
TRBJ1-5 NA NA TRBV19 TGTGCCAGTAGTCCCTTCCTTGGGAGCAATCAGCCCCAGCATTTT CASSPFLGSNQPQHF
TRBJ1-2 NA NA TRBV28 TGTGCCAGCAGCCTAGGGGGGGGCCCCTATGGCTACACCTTC CASSLGGGPYGYTF
TRBJ1-4 NA NA TRBV19 TGTGCCAGTAGTATCTGGGGGATTAATGAAAAACTGTTTTTT CASSIWGINEKLFF